These 25 T cell receptor beta chains came from one sample sequenced in a study of beta chain features in type 1 diabetes. Whole-study results and caveats: There was a moderate but significant shortening of TCRB CDR3s in all four CD4+ subsets of Type 1 diabetes patients.

Sequencing targeted expressed TCRB transcripts, as all isolated RNA had been reverse transcribed. Only in-frame clones appear in the TCRdb table, and some are missing; sequencing was by immunoSEQ multiplex PCR. The sample gives 200,000 to 300,000 clones, roughly a tenth of which show up once; around 0.015% is in the top ten. These TCRs are of unknown antigen specificity. Sequencing was done on a sample of naive CD4+ T cells from blood. Every receptor here comes from a man aged 25 to 45 with type 1 diabetes.

V usage is TRBV4-3 and J usage is TRBJ2-3; 10 nucleotides match TRBD2. The trim removed 4 bases at V and 0 bases at J, leaving 4 bases unmatched. The germline gives CDR1 LGHNA, CDR2 YSLEER. The CDR3 runs 16 residues. Written as DNA, the CDR3 is TGCGCCAGCAGCCTCGGACTAGCGGCGAGCACAGATACGCAGTATTTT. Translating it yields CASSLGLAASTDTQYF.

The V gene is TRBV18, the J gene TRBJ2-7; 10 nucleotides match TRBD1. The CDR3 runs to 15 residues. After removal of 0 bases from V and 8 bases from J, the junction contained 7 bases not matched to a gene. Germline V gene lookup returns CDR1 KGHSH and CDR2 LQKENI. CDR3 in amino acids: CASSPPGQGPDKQYF. The DNA of the CDR3 is TGTGCCAGCTCACCACCGGGACAGGGGCCTGACAAGCAGTACTTC.

This chain links TRBV5-1 with TRBJ2-5; no clear D gene. The germline gives CDR1 SGHRS, CDR2 YFSETQ. Trimming shortened V by 0 bases and J by 5 bases, and 2 bases separated the two germline ends. The CDR3 totals 11 residues. CDR3 sequence reads: CASSLAETQYF. CDR3 in DNA: TGCGCCAGCAGCTTGGCTGAGACCCAGTACTTC.

CDR3 nucleotide sequence: TGTGCCAGCTCACCACCTGACAGGAGGACTGAAGCTTTCTTT. It translates to CASSPPDRRTEAFF. V and J are TRBV18 and TRBJ1-1; D perhaps matches TRBD1 (6 bases). Deletions cut 0 bases from V and 5 bases from J, with 10 bases between. Per germline, CDR1 KGHSH and CDR2 LQKENI. The CDR3 length is 14 residues. The entire variable domain, with the rest obtained from reference TRBV18 and TRBJ1-1, is as follows: NAGVMQNPRHLVRRRGQEARLRCSPMKGHSHVYWYRQLPEEGLKFMVYLQKENIIDESGMPKERFSAEFPKEGPSILRIQQVVRGDSAAYFCASSPPDRRTEAFFGQGTRLTVV.

This clone turned up a few times. The junction shows a germline mismatch at one end, possibly a read error. CDR3 loop: CASSLGQSIYVQYF. As DNA, the CDR3 is TGTGCCAGCAGCTTGGGACAGTCGATCTACGTGCAGTACTTC. The chain links TRBV7-2 to TRBJ2-7; 7 bases map to TRBD1. Germline values: CDR1 SGHTA, CDR2 FQGNSA. The CDR3 totals 14 residues.

This clone occurred a few times. This chain connects TRBV7-2 to TRBJ1-6, with D uncertain. Trimming cost V 6 bases and J 8 bases, with 17 bases left between them. CDR3 length: 15 amino acids. Germline V gene data show CDR1 as SGHTA and CDR2 as FQGNSA. DNA for the CDR3: TGTGCCAGCAGGCCCGAGTCCACGGTCGATTCACCCCTCCACTTT. Its protein is CASRPESTVDSPLHF.

This clone was picked up a small number of times. This CDR3 reads CATQGRGSNQPQHF. Written as DNA, the CDR3 is TGTGCCACCCAGGGGAGAGGTAGCAATCAGCCCCAGCATTTT. This chain uses TRBV10-3 with TRBJ1-5, with a tentative D call TRBD1 (6 bases). Germline lookup yields CDR1 ENHRY and CDR2 SYGVKD. Trimming removed 10 bases at V and 0 bases at J, with 13 bases between. The CDR3 is 14 residues long.

This clone was observed a few times. The V and J genes are TRBV5-1 and TRBJ2-2; D unclear. The germline gives CDR1 SGHRS, CDR2 YFSETQ. V was trimmed by 4 bases and J by 4 bases, leaving 14 bases between them. This CDR3 has 15 residues. The CDR3 protein is CASSPQDPTTGELFF. DNA of the CDR3: TGCGCCAGCAGCCCGCAGGATCCGACCACCGGGGAGCTGTTTTTT.

This clone was seen a few times. J is TRBJ2-3 and V is TRBV7-2; D is possibly TRBD2 (5 bases). V lost 5 bases and J 9 bases, leaving 12 bases between the germline ends. Germline values: CDR1 SGHTA, CDR2 FQGNSA. This CDR3 is 12 amino acids long. The CDR3 reads CASSPQRSTQYF. Written as DNA, the CDR3 is TGTGCCAGCAGCCCCCAGCGGTCCACGCAGTATTTT.

The genes are TRBV9 and TRBJ1-2; D possibly corresponds to TRBD1 (6 bases). Per germline, CDR1 SGDLS and CDR2 YYNGEE. Trimming left V 0 bases short and J 8 bases short, with 14 bases between. CDR3 length: 14 amino acids. This CDR3 reads CASSVVSGGEGYTF. Written as DNA, the CDR3 is TGTGCCAGCAGCGTAGTGAGCGGGGGCGAAGGCTACACCTTC. Together with reference TRBV9 and TRBJ1-2, the CDR3 gives the full variable domain: DSGVTQTPKHLITATGQRVTLRCSPRSGDLSVYWYQQSLDQGLQFLIQYYNGEERAKGNILERFSAQQFPDLHSELNLSSLELGDSALYFCASSVVSGGEGYTFGSGTRLTVV.

In DNA, the CDR3 is TGTGCCAGCAGTCTACAGGGTGCGAACACCGGGGAGCTGTTTTTT. Protein product: CASSLQGANTGELFF. The chain links TRBV11-3 to TRBJ2-2, with a tentative D call TRBD1 (6 bases). CDR3 length equals 15 residues. Looked up from germline, CDR1 is SGHNT and CDR2 is YENEEA. Trimming took 6 bases from V and 0 from J, leaving 11 bases between them. The whole variable domain, remainder taken from reference TRBV11-3 and TRBJ2-2, is EAGVVQSPRYKIIEKKQPVAFWCNPISGHNTLYWYLQNLGQGPELLIRYENEEAVDDSQLPKDRFSAERLKGVDSTLKIQPAELGDSAVYLCASSLQGANTGELFFGEGSRLTVL.

This clone was recorded a few times. This chain joins TRBV2 and TRBJ1-2; no definite D call. CDR3 length: 15 residues. Deletions cut 6 bases from V and 0 bases from J, with 14 bases between. Germline CDR1 is SNHLY and CDR2 is FYNNEI. The CDR3, as DNA: TGTGCCAGCAGCCTTCTCCGGGAAACTAACTATGGCTACACCTTC. This translates into CASSLLRETNYGYTF.

This clone has a handful of counts. CDR3 in amino acids: CASRRSTGYTEAFF. The CDR3 nucleotides are TGTGCCAGCAGAAGATCGACAGGGTACACTGAAGCTTTCTTT. This chain connects TRBV2 to TRBJ1-1, with 7 bases identical to TRBD1. V shed 6 bases, J shed 3 bases, and the junction held 7 bases outside the gene matches. This CDR3 comprises 14 residues. Germline-derived CDR1 and CDR2 are SNHLY and FYNNEI.

The J gene is TRBJ2-7, the V gene TRBV5-1, with 8 nucleotides matching TRBD1. The V and J ends lost 3 bases and 1 base, in that order; junction bases with no gene match: 3. In germline, CDR1 is SGHRS, CDR2 YFSETQ. This CDR3 has 14 amino acids. CDR3 residues: CASSSGTGSYEQYF. The CDR3 coding sequence is TGCGCCAGCAGCTCCGGGACAGGTTCCTACGAGCAGTACTTC. The variable domain in full, completed from reference TRBV5-1 and TRBJ2-7, reads KAGVTQTPRYLIKTRGQQVTLSCSPISGHRSVSWYQQTPGQGLQFLFEYFSETQRNKGNFPGRFSGRQFSNSRSEMNVSTLELGDSALYLCASSSGTGSYEQYFGPGTRLTVT.

This clone turned up a few times. This chain uses TRBV2 with TRBJ1-1; D remains unclear. Germline loops: CDR1 SNHLY, CDR2 FYNNEI. The germline V and J ends were trimmed by 6 bases and 2 bases, with 7 bases remaining between them. This CDR3 has 12 amino acids. CDR3 coding DNA: TGTGCCAGCAGGCCGGGTAACACTGAAGCTTTCTTT. It translates to CASRPGNTEAFF. Full variable domain (rest looked up from reference TRBV2 and TRBJ1-1): EPEVTQTPSHQVTQMGQEVILRCVPISNHLYFYWYRQILGQKVEFLVSFYNNEISEKSEIFDDQFSVERPDGSNFTLKIRSTKLEDSAMYFCASRPGNTEAFFGQGTRLTVV.

This clone was observed a few times. V is TRBV29-1 and J is TRBJ2-1; D not resolved. Germline loops: CDR1 SQVTM, CDR2 ANQGSEA. The V gene lost 8 bases and the J gene lost 0 bases, with 14 bases spanning the gap. The CDR3 totals 14 residues. The CDR3 nucleotides read TGCAGCACCTCCCGGGTACACTCCTACAATGAGCAGTTCTTC. Its protein product is CSTSRVHSYNEQFF.

This clone was seen more than once but under ten times. The chain carries TRBV2 and TRBJ2-3, with 7 bases lining up with TRBD2. Germline assignment: CDR1 SNHLY and CDR2 FYNNEI. V was clipped by 8 bases and J by 4 bases; unmatched bases: 3. The CDR3 consists of 12 residues. In nucleotides, the CDR3 is TGTGCCAGCCGGGAGGACGCAGATACGCAGTATTTT. Amino acid sequence: CASREDADTQYF.

This chain uses TRBV6-5 with TRBJ2-7; D possibly corresponds to TRBD2 (7 bases). Germline assignment: CDR1 MNHEY and CDR2 SVGAGI. The germline V and J ends were trimmed by 2 bases and 4 bases, with 18 bases remaining between them. The CDR3 totals 16 residues. CDR3 bases: TGTGCCAGCAGTTACGCGGGGGCCCTTCGTGGATACGAGCAGTACTTC. Protein sequence: CASSYAGALRGYEQYF.

The DNA of the CDR3 is TGTGCCAGCAGTGAGCCACAGGGCATTCGGAAAGAGACCCAGTACTTC. It codes for CASSEPQGIRKETQYF. The chain carries TRBV6-1 and TRBJ2-5, with D perhaps TRBD1 (6 bases). The CDR3 sequence is 16 residues long. The germline gives CDR1 MNHNS, CDR2 SASEGT. With 3 bases removed from V and 3 bases from J, the gap between germline ends came to 17 bases.

This clone was seen only a few times. CDR3 loop: CASSIIEGETQYF. The DNA for the CDR3 is TGTGCCAGCAGCATAATAGAGGGAGAGACCCAGTACTTC. The genes are TRBV7-8 and TRBJ2-5; tentative D call: TRBD2 (5 bases). Trimming removed 5 bases from V and 4 bases from J, with 11 bases in between. Germline V CDR1 and CDR2: SGHVS, FQNEAQ. The CDR3 is 13 amino acids.

With respect to this clone: The junction shows a germline mismatch at one end, possibly a read error. J is TRBJ1-1 and V is TRBV4-3; D might be TRBD1 (6 bases). Germline CDR1 LGHNA, CDR2 YSLEER. The CDR3 consists of 15 residues. The CDR3 loop reads CASSRLGPRDTDAFF. The CDR3 coding sequence is TGCGCCAGCAGCCGTTTAGGGCCCCGGGACACTGATGCTTTCTTT.

This clone was seen more than once but under ten times. This rearrangement joins TRBV5-1 to TRBJ1-4; the D is unclear. The germline V and J ends were trimmed by 5 bases and 1 base, with 12 bases remaining between them. The CDR3 sequence is 15 residues long. CDR1 SGHRS and CDR2 YFSETQ come from the germline V gene. This chain's CDR3 is CASRGESGTNEKLFF. CDR3 coding DNA: TGCGCCAGCAGGGGAGAGTCCGGAACTAATGAAAAACTGTTTTTT.

This chain uses TRBV30 with TRBJ1-5; D perhaps matches TRBD1 (5 bases). Germline V CDR1 and CDR2: GTSNPN, SVGIG (reference sequence). V shed 5 bases and J shed 9 bases, with 17 bases lying between them. CDR3 length: 13 amino acids. CDR3 sequence reads: CAWAGRLSGPQHF. The CDR3 DNA reads TGTGCCTGGGCGGGGCGGCTATCAGGGCCCCAGCATTTT.

The chain is built from TRBV5-4 and TRBJ2-5; a weak D match, TRBD1 (6 bases). Trimming cost V 3 bases and J 5 bases, with 14 bases left between them. The CDR3 sequence is 14 residues long. Germline CDR1 reads SGHNT; CDR2 reads YYREEE (reference sequence). CDR3 region: CASSSFRGTETQYF. In DNA form, the CDR3 reads TGTGCCAGCAGCTCCTTCAGGGGCACGGAGACCCAGTACTTC.

This sequence joins TRBV7-2 and TRBJ2-1, with 10 bases that match TRBD2. The CDR3 spans 15 residues. Trimming at V came to 1 base and at J to 8 bases, leaving 5 bases not matched to a gene. Germline assignment: CDR1 SGHTA and CDR2 FQGNSA. CDR3 nucleotide sequence: TGTGCCAGCAGCTTAGACAGCGGGGGGGACCATGAGCAGTTCTTC. Protein: CASSLDSGGDHEQFF.